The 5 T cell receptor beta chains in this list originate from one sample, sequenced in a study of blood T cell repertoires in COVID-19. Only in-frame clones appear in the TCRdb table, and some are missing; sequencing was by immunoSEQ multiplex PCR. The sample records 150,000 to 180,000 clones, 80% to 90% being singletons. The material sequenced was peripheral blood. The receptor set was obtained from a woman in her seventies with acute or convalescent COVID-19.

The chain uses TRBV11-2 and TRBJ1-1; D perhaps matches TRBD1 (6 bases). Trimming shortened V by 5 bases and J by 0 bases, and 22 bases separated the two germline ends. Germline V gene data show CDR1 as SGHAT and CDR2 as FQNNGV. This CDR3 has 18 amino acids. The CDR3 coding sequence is TGTGCCAGCAGCCCTAGGGTACGGACAGAGGATTTGAACACTGAAGCTTTCTTT. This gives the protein CASSPRVRTEDLNTEAFF.

In DNA form, the CDR3 reads TGTGCCAGTAGTATAGATGGACAGCACTATGGCTACACCTTC. Residues: CASSIDGQHYGYTF. The chain has TRBV19 and TRBJ1-2; perhaps TRBD1 as D (6 bases). Germline assignment: CDR1 LNHDA and CDR2 SQIVND (reference sequence). Deletions cut 0 bases from V and 3 bases from J, with 8 bases between. The CDR3 is 14 amino acids.

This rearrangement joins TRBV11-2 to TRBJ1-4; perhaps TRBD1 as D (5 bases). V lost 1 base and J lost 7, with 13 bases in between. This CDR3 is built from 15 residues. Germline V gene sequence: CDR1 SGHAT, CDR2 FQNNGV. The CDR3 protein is CASSLVGGYGEKLFF. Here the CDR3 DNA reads TGTGCCAGCAGCTTAGTCGGGGGTTATGGTGAAAAACTGTTTTTT.

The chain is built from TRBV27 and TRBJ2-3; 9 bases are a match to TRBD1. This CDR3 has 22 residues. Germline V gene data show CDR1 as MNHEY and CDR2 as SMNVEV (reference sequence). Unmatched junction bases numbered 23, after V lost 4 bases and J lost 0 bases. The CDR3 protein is CASSSRGPYQLGQGRSTDTQYF. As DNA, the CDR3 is TGTGCCAGCAGTTCTCGAGGACCTTATCAACTTGGACAGGGGCGGAGCACAGATACGCAGTATTTT.

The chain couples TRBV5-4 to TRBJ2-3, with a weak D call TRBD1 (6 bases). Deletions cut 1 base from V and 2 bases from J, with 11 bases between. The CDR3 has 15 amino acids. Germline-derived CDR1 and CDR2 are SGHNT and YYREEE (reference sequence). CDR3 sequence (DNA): TGTGCCAGCAGCTTGCCAGGGGCGGCCACAGATACGCAGTATTTT. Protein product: CASSLPGAATDTQYF.